This TCR beta chain comes out of a study of shared clonotypes between healthy human individuals. Profiling relied on immunoSEQ multiplex PCR, and the TCRdb table lists in-frame clones only, not all of them. The sample shows over 1.4 million clones, approximately 97% of them seen only once. The V and J ends lost 3 bases and 3 bases, in that order; junction bases with no gene match: 6. The CDR3 loop spans 15 amino acids. Germline values: CDR1 LNHDA, CDR2 SQIVND (reference sequence). The TCR comes from a man under 40 in good health. Sequencing input: naive CD4+ T cells sorted from blood. Subset in this sample: CD45RA+ positively selected. This chain joins TRBV19 and TRBJ2-7; TRBD2 aligns across 9 bases. CDR3 region: CASSMGASGIYEQYF. The DNA for the CDR3 is TGTGCCAGTAGTATGGGGGCTAGCGGGATCTACGAGCAGTACTTC.